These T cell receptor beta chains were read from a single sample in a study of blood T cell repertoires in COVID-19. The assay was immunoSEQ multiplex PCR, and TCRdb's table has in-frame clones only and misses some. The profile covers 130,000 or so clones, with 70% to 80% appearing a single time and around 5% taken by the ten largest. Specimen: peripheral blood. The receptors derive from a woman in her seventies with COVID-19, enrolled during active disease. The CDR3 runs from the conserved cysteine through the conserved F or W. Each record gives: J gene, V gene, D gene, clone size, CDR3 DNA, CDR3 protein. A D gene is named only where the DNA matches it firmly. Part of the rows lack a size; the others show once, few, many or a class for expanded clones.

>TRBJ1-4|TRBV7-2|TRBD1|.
TGTGCCAGCAGCTTCCGGGACAGGGGGCTCCCTAGTGAAAAACTGTTTTTT
CASSFRDRGLPSEKLFF
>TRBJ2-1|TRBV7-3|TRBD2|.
TGTGCCAGCAGCGCCTGGACTAGGGCAGACGATGAGCAGTTCTTC
CASSAWTRADDEQFF
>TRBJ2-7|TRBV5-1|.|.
TGCGCCAGCAGCTTGGTGGCTTCCTACGAGCAGTACTTC
CASSLVASYEQYF
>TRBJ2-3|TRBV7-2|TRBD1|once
TGTGCCAGCAGCTTAGAGGGACAGGGGGGAGATACGCAGTATTTT
CASSLEGQGGDTQYF
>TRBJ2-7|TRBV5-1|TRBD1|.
TGCGCCAGCAGCTTGGGACAGGGCAAATCTCTCTACGAGCAGTACTTC
CASSLGQGKSLYEQYF
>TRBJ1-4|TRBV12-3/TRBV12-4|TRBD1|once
TGTGCCAGCAGTCGTGCCGGGACAGGGGAACTGTTTTTT
CASSRAGTGELFF
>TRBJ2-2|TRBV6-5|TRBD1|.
TGTGCCAGCAGCGCCGGGACAGCGAACACCGGGGAGCTGTTTTTT
CASSAGTANTGELFF
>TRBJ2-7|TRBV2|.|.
TGTGCCAGCGGGGCGACGGTCCCTCGAAACGAGCAGTACTTC
CASGATVPRNEQYF
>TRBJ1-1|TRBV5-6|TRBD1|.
TGTGCCAGCAGCTTGACGGCAGGGGGAATGAACACTGAAGCTTTCTTT
CASSLTAGGMNTEAFF
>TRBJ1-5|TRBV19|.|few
TGTGCCAGTAGTATAAGGGGTAGAGAAGACAATCAGCCCCAGCATTTT
CASSIRGREDNQPQHF
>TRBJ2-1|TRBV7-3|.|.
TGTGCCAGCAGCCCGCTGTCTAGCTCCTACAATGAGCAGTTCTTC
CASSPLSSSYNEQFF
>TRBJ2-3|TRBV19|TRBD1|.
TGTGCCAGTAGTGGGACAGGGCGTCCAGATACGCAGTATTTT
CASSGTGRPDTQYF
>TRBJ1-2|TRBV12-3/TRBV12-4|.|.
TGTGCCAGCAGTTTTCCCCAGGGGGGCTACACCTTC
CASSFPQGGYTF
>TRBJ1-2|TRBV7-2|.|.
TGTGCCAGCAGCTTAGTTGGTTACGGTTACACCTTC
CASSLVGYGYTF
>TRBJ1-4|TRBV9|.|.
TGTGCCAGCAGCGCCGGGAATCAAGGTGAAAAACTGTTTTTT
CASSAGNQGEKLFF
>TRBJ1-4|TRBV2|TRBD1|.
TGTGCCAGCAGCTACGGGACAGGGCAAGAAAAACTGTTTTTT
CASSYGTGQEKLFF
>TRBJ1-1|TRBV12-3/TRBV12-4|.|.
TGTGCCAGCAGTTTTGGGGGGGGCACTGAAGCTTTCTTT
CASSFGGGTEAFF
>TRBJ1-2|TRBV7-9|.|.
TGTGCCAGCAGCTTAGGCACGGGGGGGGGTACCCATGGCTACACCTTC
CASSLGTGGGTHGYTF
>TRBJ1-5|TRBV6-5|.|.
TGTGCCAGCAGCCGCAAGGGAGGGAGCAATCAGCCCCAGCATTTT
CASSRKGGSNQPQHF
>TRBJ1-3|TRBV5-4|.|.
TGTGCCAGCAGCTCAGAACAGGGAAAGTCAAACACCATATATTTT
CASSSEQGKSNTIYF
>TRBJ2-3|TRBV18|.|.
TGTGCCAGCTCACCACCGAACCGCCATCACGGAGATACGCAGTATTTT
CASSPPNRHHGDTQYF
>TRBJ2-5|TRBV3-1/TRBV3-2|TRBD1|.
TGTGCCAGCAGCTTCGACAGGGTTAAGACCCAGTACTTC
CASSFDRVKTQYF
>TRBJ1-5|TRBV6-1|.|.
TGTGCCAGCAGTGACAGGGGAAATCAGCCCCAGCATTTT
CASSDRGNQPQHF
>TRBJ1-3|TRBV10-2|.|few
TGCGCCAGCAGTGACCCGCACGGGTCTGGAAACACCATATATTTT
CASSDPHGSGNTIYF
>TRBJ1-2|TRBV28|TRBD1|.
TGTGCCAGCACCCCAGGGGGCCCCATTAACTATGGCTACACCTTC
CASTPGGPINYGYTF